The 5 T cell receptor beta chains below come from one sample, sequenced in a study of CD8+CD57+ T cells in acquired aplastic anemia. CDR3 and TCR beta VDJ profiling relied on genomic DNA as the template. MiXCR, run by TCRdb on the reads, gives a single entry per CDR3 protein. The repertoire includes more than 150,000 distinct CDR3 sequences, about 50% of them detected once, and 10% to 15% sits in the top ten. Patients sequenced had flow cytometry evidence of CD8+CD57+ cell expansion. What was sequenced was sorted CD4+, CD8+, or CD8+CD57+ T cells (not recorded which) from PBMCs. The receptor source for this set is a human donor with aplastic anemia.

V usage is TRBV12-3 or TRBV12-4 and J usage is TRBJ2-1; D not resolved. The V gene lost 3 bases and the J gene lost 5 bases, with 11 bases spanning the gap. This CDR3 has 14 amino acids. The CDR3 here is CASSFLSRDNEQFF. The DNA of the CDR3 is TGTGCCAGCAGTTTTCTCTCCAGAGACAATGAGCAGTTCTTC.

The chain is built from TRBV9 and TRBJ1-1, with TRBD1 matching 9 bases. CDR3 length equals 14 residues. Germline lookup yields CDR1 SGDLS and CDR2 YYNGEE. V shed 3 bases, J shed 4 bases, and the junction held 4 bases outside the gene matches. This CDR3 reads CASSEGQGGTEAFF. Written as DNA, the CDR3 is TGTGCCAGCAGCGAGGGACAGGGAGGCACTGAAGCTTTCTTT.

As to this clonotype: A much larger clone lies a single base off, so this may be a read error. This chain joins TRBV5-4 and TRBJ2-7; 8 bases agree with TRBD1. This CDR3 is built from 14 residues. J gave up 1 base and V 4 bases, and 4 bases lay outside the gene matches. Per germline, CDR1 SGHNT and CDR2 YYREEE (reference sequence). CDR3 protein: CASSAGQESYEQYF. CDR3 coding DNA: TGTGCCAGCAGCGCGGGACAGGAGTCCTACGAGCAGTACTTC.

The V call is TRBV29-1, the J call TRBJ2-1, with D tentatively TRBD1 (6 bases). Looked up from germline, CDR1 is SQVTM and CDR2 is ANQGSEA. V lost 4 bases, J lost 8 bases, and 18 bases lay in between. This CDR3 contains 14 residues. CDR3 loop: CSVVRQGRRDEQFF. The CDR3 region has the DNA TGCAGCGTTGTTCGGCAGGGGCGTAGAGATGAGCAGTTCTTC.

CDR3 DNA: TGTGCCAGCAGCTACCAAGGGGGAGCGGAGACCCAGTACTTC. It encodes CASSYQGGAETQYF. This chain links TRBV7-2 with TRBJ2-5; perhaps TRBD1 as D (6 bases). Germline assignment: CDR1 SGHTA and CDR2 FQGNSA. The CDR3 extends over 14 amino acids. The V end was cut by 4 bases, the J end by 5 bases, with 14 bases between.